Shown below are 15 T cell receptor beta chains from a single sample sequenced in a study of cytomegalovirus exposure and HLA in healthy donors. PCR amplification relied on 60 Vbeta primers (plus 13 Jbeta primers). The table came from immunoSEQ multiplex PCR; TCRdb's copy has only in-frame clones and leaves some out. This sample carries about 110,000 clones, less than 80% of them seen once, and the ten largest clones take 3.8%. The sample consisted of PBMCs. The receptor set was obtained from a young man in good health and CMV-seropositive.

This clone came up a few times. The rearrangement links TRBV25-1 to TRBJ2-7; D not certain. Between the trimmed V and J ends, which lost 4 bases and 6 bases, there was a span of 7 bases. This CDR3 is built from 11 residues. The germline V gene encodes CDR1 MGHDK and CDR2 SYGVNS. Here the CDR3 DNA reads TGTGCCAGCAGTGCCCAACTCGAGCAGTACTTC. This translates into CASSAQLEQYF.

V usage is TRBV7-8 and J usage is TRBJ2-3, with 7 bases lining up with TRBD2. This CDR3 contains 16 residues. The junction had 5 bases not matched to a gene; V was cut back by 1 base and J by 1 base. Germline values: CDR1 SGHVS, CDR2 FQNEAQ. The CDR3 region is CASSLVPAGGTDTQYF. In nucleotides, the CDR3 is TGTGCCAGCAGCTTAGTACCCGCGGGGGGCACAGATACGCAGTATTTT.

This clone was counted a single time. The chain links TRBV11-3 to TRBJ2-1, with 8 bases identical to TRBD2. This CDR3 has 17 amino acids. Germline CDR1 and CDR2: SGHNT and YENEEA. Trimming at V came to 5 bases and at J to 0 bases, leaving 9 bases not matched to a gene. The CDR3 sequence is CASSTPGGGSSYNEQFF. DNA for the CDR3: TGTGCCAGCAGCACGCCCGGGGGGGGGAGCTCCTACAATGAGCAGTTCTTC.

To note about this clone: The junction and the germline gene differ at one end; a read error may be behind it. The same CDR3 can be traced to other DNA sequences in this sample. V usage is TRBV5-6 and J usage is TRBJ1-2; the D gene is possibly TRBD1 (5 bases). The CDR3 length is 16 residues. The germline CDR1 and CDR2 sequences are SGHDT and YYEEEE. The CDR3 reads CASTDGTPPWDYGYTF. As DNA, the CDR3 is TGTGCCAGCACCGATGGGACTCCACCATGGGACTACGGCTACACCTTC.

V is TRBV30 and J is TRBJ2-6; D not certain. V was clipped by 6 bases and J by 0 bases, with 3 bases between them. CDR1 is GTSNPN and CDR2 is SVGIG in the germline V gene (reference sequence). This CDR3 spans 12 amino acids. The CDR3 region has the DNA TGTGCCTGCAGCTCTGGGGCCAACGTCCTGACTTTC. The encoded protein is CACSSGANVLTF. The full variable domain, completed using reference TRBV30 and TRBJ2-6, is SQTIHQWPATLVQPVGSPLSLECTVEGTSNPNLYWYRQAAGRGLQLLFYSVGIGQISSEVPQNLSASRPQDRQFILSSKKLLLSDSGFYLCACSSGANVLTFGAGSRLTVL.

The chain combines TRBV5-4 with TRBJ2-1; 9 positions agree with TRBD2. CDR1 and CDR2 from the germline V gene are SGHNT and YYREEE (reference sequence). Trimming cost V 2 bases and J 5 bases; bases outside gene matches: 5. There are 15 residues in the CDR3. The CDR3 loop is CASSLRLAGHNEQFF. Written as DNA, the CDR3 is TGTGCCAGCAGCTTACGGCTAGCGGGGCACAATGAGCAGTTCTTC. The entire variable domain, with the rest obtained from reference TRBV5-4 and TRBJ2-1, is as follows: ETGVTQSPTHLIKTRGQQVTLRCSSQSGHNTVSWYQQALGQGPQFIFQYYREEENGRGNFPPRFSGLQFPNYSSELNVNALELDDSALYLCASSLRLAGHNEQFFGPGTRLTVL.

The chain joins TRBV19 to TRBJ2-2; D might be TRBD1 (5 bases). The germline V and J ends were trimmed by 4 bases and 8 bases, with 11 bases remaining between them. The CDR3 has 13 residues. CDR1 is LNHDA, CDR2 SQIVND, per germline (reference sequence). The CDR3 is CASSTTGRGELFF. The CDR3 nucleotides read TGTGCCAGTAGTACTACAGGTCGTGGGGAGCTGTTTTTT.

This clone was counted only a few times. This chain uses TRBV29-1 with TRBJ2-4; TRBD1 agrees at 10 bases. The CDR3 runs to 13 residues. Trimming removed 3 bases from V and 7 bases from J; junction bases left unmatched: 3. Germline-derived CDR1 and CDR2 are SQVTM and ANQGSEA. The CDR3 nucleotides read TGCAGCGTTGAGGACAGGGGGTTCAACATTCAGTACTTC. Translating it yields CSVEDRGFNIQYF.

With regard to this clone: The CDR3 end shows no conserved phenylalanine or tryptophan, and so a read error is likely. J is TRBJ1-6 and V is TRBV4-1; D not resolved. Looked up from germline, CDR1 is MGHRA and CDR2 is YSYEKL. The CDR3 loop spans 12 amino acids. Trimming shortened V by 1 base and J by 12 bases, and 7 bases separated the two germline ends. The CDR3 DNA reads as TGCGCCAGCAGCCAAGGTGGTCTACCCCTCCACCTT. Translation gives CASSQGGLPLHL.

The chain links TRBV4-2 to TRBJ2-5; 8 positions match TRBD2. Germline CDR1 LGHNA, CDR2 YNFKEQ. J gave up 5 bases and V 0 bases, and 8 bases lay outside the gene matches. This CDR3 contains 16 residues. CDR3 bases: TGTGCCAGCAGCCAAGAAACTAGCGGTTTGAAGGAGACCCAGTACTTC. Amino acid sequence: CASSQETSGLKETQYF.

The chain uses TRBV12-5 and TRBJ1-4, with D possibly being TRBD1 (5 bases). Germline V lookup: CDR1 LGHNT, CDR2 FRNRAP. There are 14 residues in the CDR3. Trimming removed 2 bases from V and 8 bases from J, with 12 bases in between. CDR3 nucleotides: TGTGCTAGTGGTTTGTCCTCAGGGAGGGAAAAACTGTTTTTT. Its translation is CASGLSSGREKLFF.

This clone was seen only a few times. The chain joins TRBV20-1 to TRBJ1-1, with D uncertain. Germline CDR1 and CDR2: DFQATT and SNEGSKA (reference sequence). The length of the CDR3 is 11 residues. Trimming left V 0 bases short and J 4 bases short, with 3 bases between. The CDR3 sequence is CSARDRTEAFF. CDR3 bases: TGCAGTGCTAGAGATCGCACTGAAGCTTTCTTT.

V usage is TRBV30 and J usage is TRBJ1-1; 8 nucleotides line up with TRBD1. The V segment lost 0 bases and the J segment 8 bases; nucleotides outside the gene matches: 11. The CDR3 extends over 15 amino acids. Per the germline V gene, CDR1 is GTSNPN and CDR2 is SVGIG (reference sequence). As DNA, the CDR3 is TGTGCCTGGAGTGTTCTGCCAGGGGGCCCGATAGAAGCTTTCTTT. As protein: CAWSVLPGGPIEAFF.

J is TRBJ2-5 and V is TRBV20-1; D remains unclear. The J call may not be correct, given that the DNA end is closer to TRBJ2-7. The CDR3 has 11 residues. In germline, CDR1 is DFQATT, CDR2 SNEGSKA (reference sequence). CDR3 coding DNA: TGCAGTGCTAGAGTAGAGTACGAGCAGTACTTC. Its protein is CSARVEYEQYF.

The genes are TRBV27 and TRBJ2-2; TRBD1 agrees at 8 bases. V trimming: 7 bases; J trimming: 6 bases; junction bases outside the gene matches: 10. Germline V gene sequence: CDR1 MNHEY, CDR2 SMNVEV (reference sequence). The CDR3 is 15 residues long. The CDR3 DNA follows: TGTGCCAGCACCCCCAGCAGGGGGCGGGCCGGGGAGCTGTTTTTT. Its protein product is CASTPSRGRAGELFF.